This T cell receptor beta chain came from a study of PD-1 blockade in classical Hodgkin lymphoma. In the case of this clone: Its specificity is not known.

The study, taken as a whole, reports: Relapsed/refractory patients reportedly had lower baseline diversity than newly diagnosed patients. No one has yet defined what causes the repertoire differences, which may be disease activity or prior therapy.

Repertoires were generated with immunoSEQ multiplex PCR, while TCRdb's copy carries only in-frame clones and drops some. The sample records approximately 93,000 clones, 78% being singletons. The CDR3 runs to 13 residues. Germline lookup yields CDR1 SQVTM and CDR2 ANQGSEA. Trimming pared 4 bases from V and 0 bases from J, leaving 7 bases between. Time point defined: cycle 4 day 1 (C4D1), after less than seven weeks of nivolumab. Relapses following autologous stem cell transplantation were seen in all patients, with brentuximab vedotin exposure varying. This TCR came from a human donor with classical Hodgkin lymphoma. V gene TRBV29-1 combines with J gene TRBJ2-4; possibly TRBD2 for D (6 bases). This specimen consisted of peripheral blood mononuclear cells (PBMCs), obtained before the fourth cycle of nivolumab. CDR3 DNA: TGCAGCGTTGGCGGGGTAGCCAAAAACATTCAGTACTTC. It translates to CSVGGVAKNIQYF.